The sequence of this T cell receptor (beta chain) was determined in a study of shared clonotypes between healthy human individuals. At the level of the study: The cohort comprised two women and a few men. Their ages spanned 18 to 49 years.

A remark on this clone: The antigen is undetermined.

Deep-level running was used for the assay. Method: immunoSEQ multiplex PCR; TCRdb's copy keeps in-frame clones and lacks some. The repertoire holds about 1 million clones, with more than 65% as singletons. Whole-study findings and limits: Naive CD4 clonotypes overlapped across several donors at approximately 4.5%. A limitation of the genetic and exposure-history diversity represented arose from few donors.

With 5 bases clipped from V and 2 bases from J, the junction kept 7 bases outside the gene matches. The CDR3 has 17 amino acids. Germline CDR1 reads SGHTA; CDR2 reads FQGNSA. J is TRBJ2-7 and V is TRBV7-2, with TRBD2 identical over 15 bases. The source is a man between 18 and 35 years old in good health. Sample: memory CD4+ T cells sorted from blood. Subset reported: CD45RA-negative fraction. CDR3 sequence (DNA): TGTGCCAGCAGCCTGACGGGACTAGCGGGAGGTGCCTACGAGCAGTACTTC. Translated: CASSLTGLAGGAYEQYF.